This TCR beta chain was recorded in a study of blood T cell repertoires in COVID-19. This CDR3 is 14 amino acids long. Germline loops: CDR1 LNHDA, CDR2 SQIVND (reference sequence). The ends lost 6 bases at V and 3 bases at J; junction bases unmatched: 8. Enrollees, about 18 to 90 years old, lived in fewer than 25 US areas. Recovered Cohort 3 donors showed two negative PCRs, clearance, or symptom resolution. Study processing details: For nucleated cells, counts were estimated from reference gene primer amplification. Profiled with immunoSEQ multiplex PCR; TCRdb holds only in-frame clones, not every one. V and J calls and clone size are given by that table; D and trimming were obtained from the DNA. The sample yields some 170,000 clones, 80% seen once.

The sequenced sample consisted of PBMCs or T cells enriched from blood (not recorded which). The sequence derives from a man in his forties or fifties who had recovered from COVID-19. The chain links TRBV19 to TRBJ2-7, with 7 bases aligning to TRBD1. CDR3 bases: TGTGCCAGTAGGGAACAGGGGACCAACTACGAGCAGTACTTC. Protein: CASREQGTNYEQYF.